A single sample gave rise to the 32 T cell receptor beta chains below, sequenced in a study of response to subunit inactivated influenza vaccine. One entry per CDR3 protein results from TCRdb running MiXCR on the RT-PCR reads. This sample has roughly 550,000 distinct CDR3 sequences, with roughly 23% found just once. The sample also formed part of further work on T cells expressing NK-cell markers. That source notes: Production of TCR beta cDNA relied on 5'RACE template switching with UMIs.

The specimen was CD4+ T cells sorted from PBMCs, collected 11 to 12 days after vaccination. The source of these receptors is a man between 50 and 59 years old who received an inactivated influenza vaccine.

The rearrangement links TRBV14 to TRBJ1-2; D unresolved. V dropped 4 bases and J dropped 6 bases, with 12 bases sitting between them. The CDR3 has 13 residues. CDR1 and CDR2 (germline): SGHDN, FVKESK. The CDR3: CASSPRLSDGYTF. The CDR3, as DNA: TGTGCCAGCAGCCCCAGGTTGTCGGATGGCTACACCTTC.

This clonotype appeared many times. The chain combines TRBV5-1 with TRBJ2-5; possibly TRBD1 for D (6 bases). CDR1 and CDR2 (germline): SGHRS, YFSETQ. The CDR3 sequence is 13 residues long. V lost 7 bases to trimming and J lost 3 bases, with 13 bases between them. Here the CDR3 reads CASRLTGKETQYF. The CDR3 DNA reads as TGCGCCAGCCGCCTCACAGGGAAAGAGACCCAGTACTTC.

The chain recombines TRBV7-2 with TRBJ2-3; TRBD2 aligns across 7 bases. This CDR3 contains 16 residues. J gave up 4 bases and V 1 base, and 8 bases lay outside the gene matches. The V gene's germline CDR1 is SGHTA and CDR2 FQGNSA. Here the CDR3 DNA reads TGTGCCAGCAGCTTAGGGCCCGGGACTATCTCAGATACGCAGTATTTT. It encodes CASSLGPGTISDTQYF.

The chain combines TRBV2 with TRBJ2-1; unclear D gene. V lost 1 base and J lost 4, with 2 bases in between. This CDR3 contains 12 residues. Germline V gives CDR1 SNHLY, CDR2 FYNNEI. The CDR3 region has the DNA TGTGCCAGCAGTGAAGGGTACAATGAGCAGTTCTTC. Amino acids: CASSEGYNEQFF.

The V call is TRBV10-3, the J call TRBJ2-1; 8 positions match TRBD2. V was clipped by 9 bases and J by 5 bases; unmatched bases: 3. The CDR3 has 12 amino acids. CDR1 is ENHRY, CDR2 SYGVKD, per germline. The CDR3 DNA reads as TGTGCCATTAGCGGGACGGACAATGAGCAGTTCTTC. Protein sequence: CAISGTDNEQFF.

This clonotype was detected a few times. The chain recombines TRBV7-9 with TRBJ2-3; D remains ambiguous. Trimming took off 1 base at V and 8 bases at J, with 16 bases between the two ends. The CDR3 runs 15 residues. The germline V gene encodes CDR1 SEHNR and CDR2 FQNEAQ (reference sequence). The DNA of the CDR3 is TGTGCCAGCAGCTTAGAGGGCGGCGGCACGGGTACGCAGTATTTT. The encoded protein is CASSLEGGGTGTQYF.

This chain connects TRBV15 to TRBJ2-1; TRBD2 is a possible D gene (6 bases). This CDR3 region has 16 residues. V was clipped by 5 bases and J by 4 bases, with 18 bases between them. Germline V gene sequence: CDR1 LNHNV, CDR2 YYDKDF (reference sequence). The CDR3 reads CATSQPRDWAYNEQFF. The DNA of the CDR3 is TGTGCCACCAGCCAACCCCGGGACTGGGCATACAATGAGCAGTTCTTC.

This clonotype has just a few counts. The V gene is TRBV12-3 or TRBV12-4, the J gene TRBJ2-1, with TRBD2 matching over 9 bases. The CDR3 sequence is 14 residues long. Trimming took 9 bases from V and 2 from J; bases not matched to a gene: 5. The CDR3 DNA reads as TGTGCCAGTAGCGGGGGCCAAGCCTACAATGAGCAGTTCTTC. Encoded protein: CASSGGQAYNEQFF.

CDR3 nucleotides: TGTGCCAGCAGTTTACGTGAAACTGGGGCCAACGTCCTGACTTTC. Translated, it gives CASSLRETGANVLTF. J is TRBJ2-6 and V is TRBV12-3 or TRBV12-4; unclear D gene. This CDR3 is built from 15 residues. Trimming stripped 2 bases from V and 2 bases from J, with 7 bases between.

This clonotype has only a few counts. The chain couples TRBV15 to TRBJ2-1; D is unresolved. Trimming pared 0 bases from V and 10 bases from J, leaving 10 bases between. This CDR3 contains 13 residues. CDR1 and CDR2 (germline): LNHNV, YYDKDF (reference sequence). The CDR3 nucleotides are TGTGCCACCAGCAGAGATCGCAGTCGGGAGCAGTTCTTC. It encodes CATSRDRSREQFF.

The rearrangement uses TRBV2 and TRBJ2-2; a weak D match, TRBD2 (6 bases). From germline, CDR1 is SNHLY and CDR2 FYNNEI. Trimming took off 6 bases at V and 4 bases at J, with 18 bases between the two ends. There are 16 residues in the CDR3. CDR3 amino acids: CASSGSSVYVTGELFF. The CDR3 bases are TGTGCCAGCAGCGGGTCTAGCGTTTATGTCACCGGGGAGCTGTTTTTT. The variable domain in full, with the rest retrieved from reference TRBV2 and TRBJ2-2, is EPEVTQTPSHQVTQMGQEVILRCVPISNHLYFYWYRQILGQKVEFLVSFYNNEISEKSEIFDDQFSVERPDGSNFTLKIRSTKLEDSAMYFCASSGSSVYVTGELFFGEGSRLTVL.

The chain uses TRBV6-5 and TRBJ2-1; D is perhaps TRBD1 (6 bases). Trimming took off 6 bases at V and 5 bases at J, with 14 bases between the two ends. Germline loops: CDR1 MNHEY, CDR2 SVGAGI. This CDR3 has 14 residues. The CDR3 DNA follows: TGTGCCAGCAGGTATCAGGACAGAGACAATGAGCAGTTCTTC. Residues: CASRYQDRDNEQFF.

This clonotype was seen once. The rearrangement uses TRBV7-2 and TRBJ1-2; D uncertain. V was clipped by 10 bases and J by 8 bases, with 14 bases between them. The CDR3 totals 11 residues. Germline lookup yields CDR1 SGHTA and CDR2 FQGNSA. The CDR3 loop is CAIPLRWGYTF. Written as DNA, the CDR3 is TGTGCCATCCCCTTACGATGGGGCTACACCTTC.

This clonotype was seen a few times. This rearrangement joins TRBV6-2 or TRBV6-3 to TRBJ2-7, with 7 nucleotides matching TRBD2. With 4 bases clipped from V and 4 bases from J, the junction kept 4 bases outside the gene matches. Germline V lookup: CDR1 MNHEY, CDR2 SVGEGT. The length of the CDR3 is 13 residues. DNA of the CDR3: TGTGCCAGCAGTTTGGAGCGGGATTACGAGCAGTACTTC. This translates into CASSLERDYEQYF.

This clonotype was seen only a few times. This chain links TRBV20-1 with TRBJ2-5; 11 bases align to TRBD2. V shed 8 bases, J shed 3 bases, and the junction held 14 bases outside the gene matches. The germline V gene has CDR1 DFQATT and CDR2 SNEGSKA (reference sequence). CDR3 length equals 16 residues. CDR3 amino acids: CSTYSFTSGSEETQYF. CDR3 coding DNA: TGCAGTACTTACAGCTTCACTAGCGGGAGCGAAGAGACCCAGTACTTC.

This chain connects TRBV12-3 or TRBV12-4 to TRBJ1-5, with 8 bases fitting TRBD1. The length of the CDR3 is 16 residues. The ends lost 5 bases at V and 4 bases at J; junction bases unmatched: 10. CDR3: CASSPTRDRRNQPQHF. CDR3 bases: TGTGCCAGCAGTCCTACCCGGGACAGGCGAAATCAGCCCCAGCATTTT.

The sample holds a few counts of this clonotype. The chain has TRBV10-3 and TRBJ2-7; D unresolved. This CDR3 contains 15 residues. Germline V CDR1 and CDR2: ENHRY, SYGVKD. The ends were cut back, 4 bases at V and 1 base at J, with 14 bases in the middle. CDR3 region: CAISGQDATSYEQYF. CDR3 nucleotides: TGTGCCATCAGTGGCCAGGACGCAACATCCTACGAGCAGTACTTC.

This clonotype showed up many times. The chain's CDR3 is CASRGAGQPQHF. Written as DNA, the CDR3 is TGTGCCAGTAGGGGGGCGGGTCAGCCCCAGCATTTT. The chain uses TRBV7-8 and TRBJ1-5; TRBD1 might be the D (6 bases). This CDR3 comprises 12 residues. Trimming removed 9 bases from V and 6 bases from J, with 12 bases in between. Germline V lookup: CDR1 SGHVS, CDR2 FQNEAQ.

This chain joins TRBV7-9 and TRBJ1-1; the D is unclear. In germline, CDR1 is SEHNR, CDR2 FQNEAQ (reference sequence). V shed 4 bases and J shed 6 bases, with 6 bases lying between them. The CDR3 is made up of 11 amino acids. The chain's CDR3 is CASSSYSEAFF. The CDR3 bases are TGTGCCAGCAGCTCCTACTCTGAAGCTTTCTTT.

This clonotype was detected a few times. The chain links TRBV6-1 to TRBJ1-1, with D perhaps matching TRBD1 (6 bases). Germline assignment: CDR1 MNHNS and CDR2 SASEGT. Trimming stripped 5 bases from V and 3 bases from J, with 16 bases between. This CDR3 is 15 amino acids long. This chain's CDR3 is CASSRTPGADTEAFF. CDR3 sequence (DNA): TGTGCCAGCAGTCGAACCCCAGGGGCCGACACTGAAGCTTTCTTT.

The chain uses TRBV18 and TRBJ2-6; D gene unclear. CDR1 and CDR2 (germline): KGHSH, LQKENI. V lost 3 bases, J lost 4 bases, and 7 bases lay in between. The CDR3 is 14 residues long. CDR3 sequence: CASSPLVGANVLTF. The CDR3, as DNA: TGTGCCAGCTCACCCCTCGTGGGGGCCAACGTCCTGACTTTC.

The chain is built from TRBV7-2 and TRBJ2-7; D is uncertain. This CDR3 contains 15 residues. V was cut by 1 base and J by 0 bases, with 10 bases left in between. CDR1 is SGHTA, CDR2 FQGNSA, per germline. CDR3 sequence (DNA): TGTGCCAGCAGCTTAGATGGCGGAAGCTCCTACGAGCAGTACTTC. Translating gives CASSLDGGSSYEQYF.

There are a few counts of this clonotype. V is TRBV29-1 and J is TRBJ2-3; 10 bases agree with TRBD2. CDR1 is SQVTM and CDR2 is ANQGSEA in the germline V gene. The CDR3 spans 14 residues. The trim removed 6 bases at V and 4 bases at J, leaving 7 bases unmatched. The CDR3 coding sequence is TGCAGCGTCGGAGCGGGGGGGAGGGCAGATACGCAGTATTTT. Residues: CSVGAGGRADTQYF.

This clonotype was recorded at least ten times. A read error may produce the germline difference seen at one junction end. CDR3 coding DNA: TGTGCCAGCAGTTTGGGGGGGGCGAACACCGGGGAGCTGTTTTTT. This gives the protein CASSLGGANTGELFF. The chain carries TRBV5-1 and TRBJ2-2, with 7 bases fitting TRBD2. The CDR3 extends over 15 amino acids. The germline V gene has CDR1 SGHRS and CDR2 YFSETQ. Complete variable domain (other parts from reference TRBV5-1 and TRBJ2-2): KAGVTQTPRYLIKTRGQQVTLSCSPISGHRSVSWYQQTPGQGLQFLFEYFSETQRNKGNFPGRFSGRQFSNSRSEMNVSTLELGDSALYLCASSLGGANTGELFFGEGSRLTVL.

This clonotype occurred a few times. The rearrangement links TRBV28 to TRBJ2-5, with 7 bases lining up with TRBD2. The V and J ends lost 3 bases and 7 bases, in that order; junction bases with no gene match: 11. Per germline, CDR1 MDHEN and CDR2 SYDVKM. The CDR3 has 15 residues. DNA for the CDR3: TGTGCCAGCAGTTTGGGCAGGGAGGGAAGGGGGACCCAGTACTTC. As protein: CASSLGREGRGTQYF.

A few counts support this clonotype. The rearrangement uses TRBV10-3 and TRBJ2-2; D is unresolved. Germline values: CDR1 ENHRY, CDR2 SYGVKD. The germline V and J ends were trimmed by 6 bases and 4 bases, with 9 bases remaining between them. The CDR3 totals 13 residues. The CDR3 DNA is TGTGCCATCAGACCTCGCTCCACCGGGGAGCTGTTTTTT. This encodes CAIRPRSTGELFF.

This clonotype was detected only a few times. The chain uses TRBV9 and TRBJ2-1, with TRBD2 matching over 7 bases. The CDR3 length is 16 residues. From germline, CDR1 is SGDLS and CDR2 YYNGEE. The V and J ends lost 1 base and 5 bases, in that order; junction bases with no gene match: 9. CDR3: CASSVHPSGADNEQFF. The CDR3 DNA sequence: TGTGCCAGCAGCGTACATCCTAGCGGAGCGGACAATGAGCAGTTCTTC.

The chain uses TRBV9 and TRBJ2-1, with D possibly called TRBD1 or TRBD2 (6 bases each). CDR1 SGDLS and CDR2 YYNGEE come from the germline V gene. The length of the CDR3 is 16 residues. With 0 bases removed from V and 7 bases from J, the gap between germline ends came to 17 bases. The CDR3 DNA is TGTGCCAGCAGCGTAGCTGGTAGCGAGGGGGGAAATGAGCAGTTCTTC. This encodes CASSVAGSEGGNEQFF. The whole variable domain, remainder taken from reference TRBV9 and TRBJ2-1, is DSGVTQTPKHLITATGQRVTLRCSPRSGDLSVYWYQQSLDQGLQFLIQYYNGEERAKGNILERFSAQQFPDLHSELNLSSLELGDSALYFCASSVAGSEGGNEQFFGPGTRLTVL.

This clonotype was seen only a few times. The chain carries TRBV28 and TRBJ2-2; D not certain. The length of the CDR3 is 14 residues. With 7 bases removed from V and 5 bases from J, the gap between germline ends came to 14 bases. Germline V lookup: CDR1 MDHEN, CDR2 SYDVKM. The CDR3 reads CASNTQPETGELFF. The CDR3, as DNA: TGTGCCAGCAACACACAGCCGGAAACCGGGGAGCTGTTTTTT.

This clonotype was counted between two and nine times. The chain carries TRBV7-2 and TRBJ2-1, with no clear D. V lost 3 bases and J lost 5, with 8 bases in between. The CDR3 sequence is 13 residues long. From germline, CDR1 is SGHTA and CDR2 FQGNSA. Here the CDR3 DNA reads TGTGCCAGCAGCTTCGGGCAGAACAATGAGCAGTTCTTC. This codes for CASSFGQNNEQFF.

The chain carries TRBV5-1 and TRBJ1-2, with 9 bases identical to TRBD1. V lost 0 bases to trimming and J lost 5 bases; unmatched junction nucleotides: 5. Germline lookup yields CDR1 SGHRS and CDR2 YFSETQ. This CDR3 is built from 15 residues. The DNA of the CDR3 is TGCGCCAGCAGCTTGGCCCACGACAGGGGGTATGGCTACACCTTC. Amino acids: CASSLAHDRGYGYTF. The full variable domain, rest sourced from reference TRBV5-1 and TRBJ1-2, is KAGVTQTPRYLIKTRGQQVTLSCSPISGHRSVSWYQQTPGQGLQFLFEYFSETQRNKGNFPGRFSGRQFSNSRSEMNVSTLELGDSALYLCASSLAHDRGYGYTFGSGTRLTVV.

The rearrangement links TRBV4-1 to TRBJ2-1, with 7 bases lining up with TRBD2. Germline values: CDR1 MGHRA, CDR2 YSYEKL. Trimming at V came to 0 bases and at J to 3 bases, leaving 5 bases not matched to a gene. This CDR3 spans 16 amino acids. The CDR3 coding sequence is TGCGCCAGCAGCCAAGAAGGCGGGGGAGTCTACAATGAGCAGTTCTTC. This encodes CASSQEGGGVYNEQFF.